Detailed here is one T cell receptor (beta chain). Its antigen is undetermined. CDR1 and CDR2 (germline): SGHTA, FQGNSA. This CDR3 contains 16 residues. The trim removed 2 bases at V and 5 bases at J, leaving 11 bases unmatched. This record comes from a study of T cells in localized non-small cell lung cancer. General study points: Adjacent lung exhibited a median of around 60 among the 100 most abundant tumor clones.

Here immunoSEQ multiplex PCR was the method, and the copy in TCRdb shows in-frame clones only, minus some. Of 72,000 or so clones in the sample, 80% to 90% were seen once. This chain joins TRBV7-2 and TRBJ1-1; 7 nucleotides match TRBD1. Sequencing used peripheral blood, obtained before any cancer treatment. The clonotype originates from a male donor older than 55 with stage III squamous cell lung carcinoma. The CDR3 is CASSLYTKGAGTEAFF. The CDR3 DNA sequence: TGTGCCAGCAGCTTATATACGAAGGGGGCGGGAACTGAAGCTTTCTTT.